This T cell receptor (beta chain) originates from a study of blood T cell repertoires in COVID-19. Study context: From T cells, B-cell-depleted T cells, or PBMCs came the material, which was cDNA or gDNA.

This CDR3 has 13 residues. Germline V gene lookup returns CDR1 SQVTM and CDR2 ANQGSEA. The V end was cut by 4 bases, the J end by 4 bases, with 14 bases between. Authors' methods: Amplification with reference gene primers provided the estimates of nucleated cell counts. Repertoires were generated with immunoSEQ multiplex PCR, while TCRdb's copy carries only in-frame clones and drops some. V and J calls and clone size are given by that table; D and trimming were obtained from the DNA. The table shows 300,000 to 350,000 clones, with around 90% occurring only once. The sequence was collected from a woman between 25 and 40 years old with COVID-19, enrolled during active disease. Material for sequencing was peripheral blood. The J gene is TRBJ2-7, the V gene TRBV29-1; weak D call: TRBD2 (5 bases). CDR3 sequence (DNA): TGCAGCGTTGTGCCGGGGTCGGTGTACGAGCAGTACTTC. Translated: CSVVPGSVYEQYF.